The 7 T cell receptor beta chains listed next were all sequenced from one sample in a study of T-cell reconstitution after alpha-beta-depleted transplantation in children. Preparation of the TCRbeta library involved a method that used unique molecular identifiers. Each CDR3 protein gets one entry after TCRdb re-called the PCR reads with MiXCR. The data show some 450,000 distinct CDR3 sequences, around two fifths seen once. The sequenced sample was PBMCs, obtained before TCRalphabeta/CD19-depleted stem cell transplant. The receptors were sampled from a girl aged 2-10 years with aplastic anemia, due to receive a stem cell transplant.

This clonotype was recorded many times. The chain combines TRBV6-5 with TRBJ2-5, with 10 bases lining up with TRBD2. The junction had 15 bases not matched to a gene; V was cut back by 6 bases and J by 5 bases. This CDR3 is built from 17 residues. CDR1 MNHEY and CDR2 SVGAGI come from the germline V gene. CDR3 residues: CASRATVSSGGGETQYF. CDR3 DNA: TGTGCCAGCAGGGCGACAGTTTCTAGCGGGGGAGGGGAGACCCAGTACTTC.

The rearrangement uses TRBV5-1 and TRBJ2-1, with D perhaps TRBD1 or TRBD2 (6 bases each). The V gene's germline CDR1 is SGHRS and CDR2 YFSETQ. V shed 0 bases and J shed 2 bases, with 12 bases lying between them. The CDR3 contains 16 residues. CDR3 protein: CASSLGSGAAYNEQFF. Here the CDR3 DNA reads TGCGCCAGCAGCTTGGGGTCGGGGGCGGCCTACAATGAGCAGTTCTTC.

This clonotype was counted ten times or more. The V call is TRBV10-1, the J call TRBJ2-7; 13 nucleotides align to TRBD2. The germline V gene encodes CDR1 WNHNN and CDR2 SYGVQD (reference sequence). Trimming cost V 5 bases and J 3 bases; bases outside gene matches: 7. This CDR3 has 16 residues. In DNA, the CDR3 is TGCGCCAGCAGTTACGGGACTAGCGGGACCCACTACGAGCAGTACTTC. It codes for CASSYGTSGTHYEQYF.

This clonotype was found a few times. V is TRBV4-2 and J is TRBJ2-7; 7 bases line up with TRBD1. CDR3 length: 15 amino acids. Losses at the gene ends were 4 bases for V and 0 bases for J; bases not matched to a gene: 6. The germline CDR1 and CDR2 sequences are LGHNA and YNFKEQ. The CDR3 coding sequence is TGTGCCAGCAGCCGTACAGGGGCCCCCTCCTACGAGCAGTACTTC. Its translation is CASSRTGAPSYEQYF.

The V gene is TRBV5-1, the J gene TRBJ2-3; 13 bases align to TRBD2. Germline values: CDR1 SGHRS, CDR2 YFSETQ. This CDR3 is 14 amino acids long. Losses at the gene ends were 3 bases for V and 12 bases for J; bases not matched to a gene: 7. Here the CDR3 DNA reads TGCGCCAGCAGCTCCGGGACTAGCGGGATATCACAGTATTTT. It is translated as CASSSGTSGISQYF.

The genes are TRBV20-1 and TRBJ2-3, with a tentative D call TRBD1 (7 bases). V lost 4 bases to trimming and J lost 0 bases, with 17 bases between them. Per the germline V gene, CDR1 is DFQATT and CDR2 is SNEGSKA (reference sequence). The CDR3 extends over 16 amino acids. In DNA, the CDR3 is TGCAGTGCTACTGCGGGACAGCCAATTAGCACAGATACGCAGTATTTT. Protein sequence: CSATAGQPISTDTQYF.

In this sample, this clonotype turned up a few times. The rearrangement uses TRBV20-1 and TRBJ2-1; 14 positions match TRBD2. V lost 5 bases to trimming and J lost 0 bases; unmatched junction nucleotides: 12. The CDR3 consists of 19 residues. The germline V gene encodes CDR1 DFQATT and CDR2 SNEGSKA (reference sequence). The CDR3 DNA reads TGCAGTGCTCGAACTCAGGGACTAGCGGGGGAGTCCTCCTACAATGAGCAGTTCTTC. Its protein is CSARTQGLAGESSYNEQFF.